Detailed here is one TCR beta chain. Its matching antigen is unknown. The sample belongs to a study of monozygotic twins with inflammatory bowel disease. Study outcomes and limitations: No difference was seen in repertoire similarity between concordant and discordant twins, possibly from limited power.

Two nested PCRs, run for approximately 17 and 9 cycles, were applied to TCRalpha and TCRbeta cDNA. From its re-call of the 5' RACE reads, TCRdb lists each CDR3 protein once, without DNA. Across some 440,000 distinct CDR3 sequences, the top ten clones capture around 2.4% of the sample. This CDR3 has 16 amino acids. Germline-derived CDR1 and CDR2 are SNHLY and FYNNEI. The sequence was collected from a human donor with ulcerative colitis or Crohn's disease, or a healthy co-twin of an affected twin (not recorded which). V and J are TRBV2 and TRBJ2-5; the D gene TCRdb calls, TRBD2, cannot be checked with no DNA. The specimen sequenced was blood. The CDR3 is CASRKTGGLGRETQYF.